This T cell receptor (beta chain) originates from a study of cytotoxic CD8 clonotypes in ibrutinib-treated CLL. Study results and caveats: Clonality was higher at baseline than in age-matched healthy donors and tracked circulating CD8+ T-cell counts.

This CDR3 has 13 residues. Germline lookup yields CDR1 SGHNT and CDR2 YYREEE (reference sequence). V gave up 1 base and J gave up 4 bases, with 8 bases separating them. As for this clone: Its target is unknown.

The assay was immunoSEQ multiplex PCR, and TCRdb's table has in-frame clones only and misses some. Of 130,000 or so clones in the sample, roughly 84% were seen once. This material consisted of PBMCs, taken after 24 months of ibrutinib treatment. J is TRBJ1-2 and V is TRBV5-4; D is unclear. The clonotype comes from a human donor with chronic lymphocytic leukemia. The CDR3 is CASSLQDLYGYTF. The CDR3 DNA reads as TGTGCCAGCAGCTTGCAGGATCTCTATGGCTACACCTTC.